This T cell receptor (beta chain) is drawn from a study of blood T cells in healthy people across ages (dated by TCRdb to between 2014 and 2017). Concerning the study at large: In model experiments, template switching captured roughly one uniquely barcoded TCR beta cDNA molecule for every two T cells. Age-related changes in TCR beta repertoire diversity were measured in the study by deep sequencing normalized with unique cDNA molecular identifiers. The donors were split into four age groups: young (average roughly 15 years), middle-aged (more than 35), aged (about 62) and long-lived (approximately 80). To avoid experimental bias, donors of different ages were randomly spread across the sequencing lanes. The study analyzed two additional independent replicas of 1 million unique cDNA reads from the same blood draw for two donors, one aged 18 to 30 and one aged 80 or older.

Library generation was performed with 5' RACE. A second PCR of about 6 to 12 cycles was run with a J-beta primer mix and a sample-barcoded 5' primer. A template-switch 5' adaptor carrying 12 random nucleotides introduced a unique molecular identifier onto each TCR beta cDNA molecule. Each sample yielded at least 2.5 million CDR3-containing paired-end reads. The Mint cDNA synthesis kit, primed by a TRBC-specific oligonucleotide, was used to synthesize first-strand cDNA from all RNA. Following uracil-DNA glycosylase treatment, all cDNA underwent a first 18-cycle PCR with the universal primers M1SS and BC2_uni_R. The source study handled its data this way. For normalization, 1 million high-quality reads, each with a distinct molecular identifier, were randomly selected from each sample. Instead of being binned into consensus sequences, reads that shared molecular identifiers were thrown out. CDR3 identification, clonotype clustering and error correction used MiTCR with a Q25 quality threshold and the strictest error-elimination algorithm. A nonparametric unseen species model with Euler transformation was used to estimate lower-bound total TCR beta diversity. TCRdb reprocessed the public reads (quality trimming at Q25 with fastp, clone calling with MiXCR) and kept in-frame beta chains. Every entry covers one CDR3 protein and lists the most common genes and DNA from its rows. These V and J calls derive from TCRdb rather than the authors' analysis. This sample comprises 1.5 million to 2 million distinct CDR3 sequences, approximately 39% of them detected only once. The ten top clones hold about 23% of the sample.

Comment on this clonotype: The clone's antigen remains unknown. Base qualities are missing; no much larger clone stands one base away.

General findings and caveats noted by the study authors: Estimates of total diversity based on one million sequenced T cells were regarded as lower bounds and as underestimates. Observed TCR beta diversity per million T cells fell roughly linearly with age, and a significant reduction was already apparent by age around 44. The CMV infection status of donors was not known, potentially confounding age-related changes in expanded clonotypes. Bulk unsorted PBMC profiling prevented conclusive comparison of naive and antigen-experienced compartments. Compared with the aged group, more naive CD4+ T cells, fewer expanded clones and increased TCR diversity were shown by the long-lived group, suggesting age selection. The percentage of naive T cells measured by flow cytometry correlated strongly with observed TCR beta diversity.

From its cysteine to its phenylalanine, the CDR3 spans 15 amino acids. The retained sequence is limited to the CDR3, 45 bases, with the frame set at the first base. The germline V gene gives CDR1 as KGHSH and CDR2 as LQKENI. V gives up 3 bases and J gives up 7 bases, and the segment between their germline ends measures 15 bases. The 40 or so donors, aged about 6 to 95 years, were systemically healthy Caucasian individuals from Russia. Ten milliliters of peripheral blood were drawn from each donor into EDTA-treated Vacutainer tubes. Ficoll-Paque density-gradient centrifugation was used to isolate PBMCs, with at least 6.5 million per sample. Trizol reagent was used to extract total RNA from the PBMCs, yielding at least 6 micrograms per sample. For every donor, an aliquot of PBMCs went through flow cytometry to measure the percentages of naive CD45RAhigh/CD27high T cells.

The origin of this receptor is a human donor in good health. Sequenced sample: blood. The chain employs TRBV18 and TRBJ1-4, with an unclear D gene assignment. At the DNA level, the sequence is TGTGCCAGCTCACCCGGGCCGGTTCCTCTTGAAAAACTGTTTTTT. Translated, it reads CASSPGPVPLEKLFF.